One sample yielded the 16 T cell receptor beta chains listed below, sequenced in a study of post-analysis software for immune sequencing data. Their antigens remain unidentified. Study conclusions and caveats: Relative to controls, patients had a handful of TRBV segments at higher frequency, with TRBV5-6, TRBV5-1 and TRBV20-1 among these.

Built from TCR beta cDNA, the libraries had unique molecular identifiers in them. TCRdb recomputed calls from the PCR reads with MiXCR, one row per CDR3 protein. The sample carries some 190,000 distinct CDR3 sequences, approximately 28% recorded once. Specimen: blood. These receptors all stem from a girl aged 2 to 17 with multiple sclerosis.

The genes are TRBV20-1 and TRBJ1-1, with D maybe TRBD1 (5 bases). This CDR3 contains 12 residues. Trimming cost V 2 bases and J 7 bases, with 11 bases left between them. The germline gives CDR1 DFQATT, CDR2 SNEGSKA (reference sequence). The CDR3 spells CSARMGRSEAFF. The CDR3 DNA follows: TGCAGTGCTAGAATGGGACGGAGTGAAGCTTTCTTT.

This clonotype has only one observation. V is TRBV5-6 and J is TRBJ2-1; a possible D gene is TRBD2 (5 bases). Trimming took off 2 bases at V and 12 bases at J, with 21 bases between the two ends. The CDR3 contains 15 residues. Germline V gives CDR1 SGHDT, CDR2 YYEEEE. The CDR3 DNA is TGTGCCAGCAGCTTAACGGAGGCACCTAACTCAGCGCAGTTCTTC. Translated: CASSLTEAPNSAQFF. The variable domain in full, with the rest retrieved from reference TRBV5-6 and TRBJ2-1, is DAGVTQSPTHLIKTRGQQVTLRCSPKSGHDTVSWYQQALGQGPQFIFQYYEEEERQRGNFPDRFSGHQFPNYSSELNVNALLLGDSALYLCASSLTEAPNSAQFFGPGTRLTVL.

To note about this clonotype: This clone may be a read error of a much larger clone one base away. The CDR3 region is CVSKSGFGYTF. The CDR3 nucleotides are TGTGTCAGCAAAAGTGGGTTTGGCTACACCTTC. The chain combines TRBV12-3 or TRBV12-4 with TRBJ1-2; D not certain. The CDR3 contains 11 residues.

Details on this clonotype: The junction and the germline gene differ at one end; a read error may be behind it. CDR3 sequence reads: CASSLNSQYYGCTF. The CDR3 DNA reads as TGTGCCAGCAGTTTAAACTCCCAATATTATGGCTGCACCTTC. The J gene is TRBJ1-2, the V gene TRBV12-3 or TRBV12-4; no clear D. The CDR3 sequence is 14 residues long.

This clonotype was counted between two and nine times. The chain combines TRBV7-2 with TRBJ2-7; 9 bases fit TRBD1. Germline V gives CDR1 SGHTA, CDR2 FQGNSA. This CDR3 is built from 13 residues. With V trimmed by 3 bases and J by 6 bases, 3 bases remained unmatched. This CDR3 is CASSFYRGPEQYF. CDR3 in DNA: TGTGCCAGCAGCTTTTACAGGGGGCCCGAGCAGTACTTC. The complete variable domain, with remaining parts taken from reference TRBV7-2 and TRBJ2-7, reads GAGVSQSPSNKVTEKGKDVELRCDPISGHTALYWYRQSLGQGLEFLIYFQGNSAPDKSGLPSDRFSAERTGGSVSTLTIQRTQQEDSAVYLCASSFYRGPEQYFGPGTRLTVT.

The CDR3 here is CASSLGQGSNTGELFF. The CDR3 bases are TGCGCCAGCAGCTTGGGACAGGGATCGAACACCGGGGAGCTGTTTTTT. V usage is TRBV5-1 and J usage is TRBJ2-2, with 7 bases fitting TRBD1. Losses at the gene ends were 0 bases for V and 0 bases for J; bases not matched to a gene: 2. CDR1 is SGHRS and CDR2 is YFSETQ in the germline V gene. The CDR3 is made up of 16 amino acids.

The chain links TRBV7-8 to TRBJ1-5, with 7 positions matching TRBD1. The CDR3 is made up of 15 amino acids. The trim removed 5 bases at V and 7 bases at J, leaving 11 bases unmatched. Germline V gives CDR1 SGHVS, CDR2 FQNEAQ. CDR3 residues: CASSLEQGKGQPQHF. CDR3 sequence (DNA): TGTGCCAGCAGCCTAGAACAGGGGAAGGGGCAGCCCCAGCATTTT.

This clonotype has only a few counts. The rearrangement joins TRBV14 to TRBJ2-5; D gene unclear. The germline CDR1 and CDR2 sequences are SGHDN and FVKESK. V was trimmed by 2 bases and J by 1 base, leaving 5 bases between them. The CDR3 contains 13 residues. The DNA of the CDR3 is TGTGCCAGCAGCCAACTTCTCCAAGAGACCCAGTACTTC. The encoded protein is CASSQLLQETQYF. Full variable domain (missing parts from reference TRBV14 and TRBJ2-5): EAGVTQFPSHSVIEKGQTVTLRCDPISGHDNLYWYRRVMGKEIKFLLHFVKESKQDESGMPNNRFLAERTGGTYSTLKVQPAELEDSGVYFCASSQLLQETQYFGPGTRLLVL.

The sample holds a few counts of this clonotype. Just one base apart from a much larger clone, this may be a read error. The CDR3 loop reads CASSWMTGWEETQYF. The CDR3 region has the DNA TGTGCCAGCAGCTGGATGACAGGGTGGGAAGAGACCCAGTACTTC. V usage is TRBV5-6 and J usage is TRBJ2-5; 7 nucleotides line up with TRBD1. Germline assignment: CDR1 SGHDT and CDR2 YYEEEE. The CDR3 is 15 residues long. V dropped 3 bases and J dropped 3; count of bases not matched to a gene: 8. Drawing the rest from reference TRBV5-6 and TRBJ2-5, the complete variable domain is DAGVTQSPTHLIKTRGQQVTLRCSPKSGHDTVSWYQQALGQGPQFIFQYYEEEERQRGNFPDRFSGHQFPNYSSELNVNALLLGDSALYLCASSWMTGWEETQYFGPGTRLLVL.

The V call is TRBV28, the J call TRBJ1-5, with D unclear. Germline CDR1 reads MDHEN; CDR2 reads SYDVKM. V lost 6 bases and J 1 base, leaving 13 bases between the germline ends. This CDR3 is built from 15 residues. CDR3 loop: CASSPPSQSNQPQHF. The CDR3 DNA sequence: TGTGCCAGCAGCCCCCCTTCGCAGAGCAATCAGCCCCAGCATTTT.

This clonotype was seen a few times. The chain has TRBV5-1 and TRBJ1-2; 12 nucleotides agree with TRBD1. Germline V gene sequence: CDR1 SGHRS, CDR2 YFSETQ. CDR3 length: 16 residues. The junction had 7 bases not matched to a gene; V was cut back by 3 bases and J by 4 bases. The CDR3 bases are TGCGCCAGCAGCTGGGGGACAGGGGGCCGAGTCTATGGCTACACCTTC. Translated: CASSWGTGGRVYGYTF.

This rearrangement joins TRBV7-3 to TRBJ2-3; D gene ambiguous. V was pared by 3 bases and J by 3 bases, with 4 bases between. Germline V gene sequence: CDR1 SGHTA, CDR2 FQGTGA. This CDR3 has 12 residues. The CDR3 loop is CASSFPTDTQYF. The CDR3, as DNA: TGTGCCAGCAGCTTCCCTACAGATACGCAGTATTTT.

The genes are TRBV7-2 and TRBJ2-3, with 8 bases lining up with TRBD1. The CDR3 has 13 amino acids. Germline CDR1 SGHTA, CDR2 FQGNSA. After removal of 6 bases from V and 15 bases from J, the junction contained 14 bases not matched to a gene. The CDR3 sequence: CASRDRAHYEAYF. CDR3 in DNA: TGTGCCAGCAGGGACAGGGCCCACTATGAAGCTTATTTT. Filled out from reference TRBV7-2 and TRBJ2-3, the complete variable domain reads GAGVSQSPSNKVTEKGKDVELRCDPISGHTALYWYRQSLGQGLEFLIYFQGNSAPDKSGLPSDRFSAERTGGSVSTLTIQRTQQEDSAVYLCASRDRAHYEAYFGPGTRLTVL.

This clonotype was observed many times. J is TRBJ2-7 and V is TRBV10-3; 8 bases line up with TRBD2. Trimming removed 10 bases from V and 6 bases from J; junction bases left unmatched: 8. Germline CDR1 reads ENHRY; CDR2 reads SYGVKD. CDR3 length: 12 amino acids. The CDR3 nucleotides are TGTGCCAACTCACGGGAGGGGAGCGAGCAGTACTTC. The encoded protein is CANSREGSEQYF.

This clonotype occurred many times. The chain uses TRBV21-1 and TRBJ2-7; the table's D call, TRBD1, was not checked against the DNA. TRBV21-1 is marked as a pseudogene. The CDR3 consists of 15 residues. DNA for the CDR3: TGTGCCAGCAGCATACGGACAGGTATACACTACGAGCAGTACTTC. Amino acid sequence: CASSIRTGIHYEQYF.

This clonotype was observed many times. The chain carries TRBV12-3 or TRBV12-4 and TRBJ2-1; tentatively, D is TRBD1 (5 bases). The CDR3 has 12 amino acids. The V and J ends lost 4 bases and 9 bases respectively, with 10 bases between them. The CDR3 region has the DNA TGTGCCAGCAGTTCCGGACAAGGTGAGCAGTTCTTC. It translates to CASSSGQGEQFF.